This T cell receptor (beta chain) appears in the sequencing data of a study of cytomegalovirus exposure and HLA in healthy donors. A multiplex PCR was run with 60 Vbeta primers and 13 Jbeta primers. Here immunoSEQ multiplex PCR was the method, and the copy in TCRdb shows in-frame clones only, minus some. The table has 100,000 to 150,000 clones, around 79% seen once. Germline V CDR1 and CDR2: SGHTA, FQGNSA. This CDR3 spans 16 amino acids. General study results and limits: The productive fraction for most TCR beta V segments was about 90% or about 30% in an earlier analysis. What was likely a sequencing artifact was a cluster of highly shared sequence variants.

About this clone: What it binds is not known.

The rearrangement uses TRBV7-2 and TRBJ2-5, with 11 bases aligning to TRBD2. The closer fit of TRBJ2-7 to the DNA end suggests the J call may be wrong. This TCR was recovered from a woman in her thirties or forties in good health and CMV-seropositive. The sample taken for sequencing was PBMCs. The CDR3 bases are TGTGCCAGCAGCCCTGTAGCGGGGGGGAGCTCCTACGAGCAGTACTTC. This translates into CASSPVAGGSSYEQYF.